This TCR beta chain was identified during a study of Graves' ophthalmopathy and Graves' hyperthyroidism. Study-wide results and limits: Among thyroid clonotypes expanded above 0.001 frequency, most also appeared in blood.

This clonotype was observed a handful of times. Its target is unknown. TCR beta CDR3 amplification used RNA transcripts. HTBI primers primed a first-round RT-PCR, and a second-round multiplex PCR followed. TCRdb re-called the multiplex PCR reads through MiXCR, storing one row per CDR3 protein. The sample shows approximately 1.2 million distinct CDR3 sequences, around a third of them seen only once. V was trimmed by 5 bases and J by 5 bases, leaving 21 bases between them. The CDR3 runs 17 residues. Germline V gives CDR1 SGHTA, CDR2 FQGTGA. The clonotype comes from an adult man with Graves' hyperthyroidism. The genes are TRBV7-3 and TRBJ2-2; D tentatively fits TRBD1 or TRBD2 (5 bases each). The sequenced material came from peripheral blood or thyroid tissue (not recorded which). The CDR3 DNA sequence: TGTGCCAGCAGCCGATTCGACAGCCCGGGGAAGACCGGGGAGCTGTTTTTT. It translates to CASSRFDSPGKTGELFF.